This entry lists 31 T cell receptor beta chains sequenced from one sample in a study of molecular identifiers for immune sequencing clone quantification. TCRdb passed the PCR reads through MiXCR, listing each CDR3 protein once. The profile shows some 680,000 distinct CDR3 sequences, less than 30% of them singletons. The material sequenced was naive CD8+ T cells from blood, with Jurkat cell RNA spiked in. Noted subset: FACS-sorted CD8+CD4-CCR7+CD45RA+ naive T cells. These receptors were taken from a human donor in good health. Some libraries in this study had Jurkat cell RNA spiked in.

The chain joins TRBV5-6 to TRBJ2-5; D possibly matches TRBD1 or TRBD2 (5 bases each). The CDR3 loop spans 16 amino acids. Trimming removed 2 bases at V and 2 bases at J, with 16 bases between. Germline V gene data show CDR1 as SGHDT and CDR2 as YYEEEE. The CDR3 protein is CASSFLFGGHQETQYF. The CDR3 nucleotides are TGTGCCAGCAGCTTTTTGTTTGGAGGACATCAAGAGACCCAGTACTTC. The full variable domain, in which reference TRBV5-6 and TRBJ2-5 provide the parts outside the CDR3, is DAGVTQSPTHLIKTRGQQVTLRCSPKSGHDTVSWYQQALGQGPQFIFQYYEEEERQRGNFPDRFSGHQFPNYSSELNVNALLLGDSALYLCASSFLFGGHQETQYFGPGTRLLVL.

Written as DNA, the CDR3 is TGTGCCAGCAGTTTATCCAAGGCAGGTTTTTCACCCCTCCACTTT. It codes for CASSLSKAGFSPLHF. The rearrangement uses TRBV27 and TRBJ1-6; no firm D call. V was trimmed by 0 bases and J by 9 bases, leaving 12 bases between them. CDR3 size: 15 residues. CDR1 is MNHEY and CDR2 is SMNVEV in the germline V gene (reference sequence).

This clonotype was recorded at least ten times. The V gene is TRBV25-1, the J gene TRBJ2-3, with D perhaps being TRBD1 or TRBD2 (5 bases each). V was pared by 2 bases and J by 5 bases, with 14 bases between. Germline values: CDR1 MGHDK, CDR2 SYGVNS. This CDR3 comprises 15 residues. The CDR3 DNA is TGTGCCAGCAGTGAACCTATCGGGGCAGAAGATACGCAGTATTTT. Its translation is CASSEPIGAEDTQYF.

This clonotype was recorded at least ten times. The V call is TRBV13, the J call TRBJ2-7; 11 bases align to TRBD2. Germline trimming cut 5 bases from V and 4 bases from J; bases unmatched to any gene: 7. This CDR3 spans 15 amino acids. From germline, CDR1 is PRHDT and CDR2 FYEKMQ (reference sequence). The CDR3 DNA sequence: TGTGCCAGCAGCGACACTAGCGGGGGCCTATACGAGCAGTACTTC. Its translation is CASSDTSGGLYEQYF.

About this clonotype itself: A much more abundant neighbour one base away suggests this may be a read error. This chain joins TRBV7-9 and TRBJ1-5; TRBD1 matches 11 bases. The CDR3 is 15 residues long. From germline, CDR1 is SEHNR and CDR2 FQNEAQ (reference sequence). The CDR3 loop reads CACSPGQGVDQPQHF. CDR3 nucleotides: TGTGCCTGCAGCCCGGGACAGGGGGTCGATCAGCCCCAGCATTTT.

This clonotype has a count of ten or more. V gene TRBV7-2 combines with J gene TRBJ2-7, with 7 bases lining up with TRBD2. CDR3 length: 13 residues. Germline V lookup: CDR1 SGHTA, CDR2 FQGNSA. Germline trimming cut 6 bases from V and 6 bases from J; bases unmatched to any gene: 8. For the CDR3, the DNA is TGTGCCAGCAGTCCTAGCGGTAACCCCGAGCAGTACTTC. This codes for CASSPSGNPEQYF.

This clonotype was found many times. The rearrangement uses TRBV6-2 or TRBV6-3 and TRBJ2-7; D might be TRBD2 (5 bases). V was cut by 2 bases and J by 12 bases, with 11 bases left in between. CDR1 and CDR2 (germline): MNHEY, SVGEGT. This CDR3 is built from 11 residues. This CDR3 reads CASSYPGMRYF. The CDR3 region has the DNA TGTGCCAGCAGTTACCCCGGGATGCGGTACTTC.

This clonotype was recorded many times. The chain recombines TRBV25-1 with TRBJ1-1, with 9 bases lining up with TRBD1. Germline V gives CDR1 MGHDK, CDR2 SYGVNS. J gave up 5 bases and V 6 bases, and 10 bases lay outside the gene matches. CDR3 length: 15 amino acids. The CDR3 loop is CASSKTQGAYTEAFF. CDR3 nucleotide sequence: TGTGCCAGCAGCAAAACACAGGGGGCGTATACTGAAGCTTTCTTT.

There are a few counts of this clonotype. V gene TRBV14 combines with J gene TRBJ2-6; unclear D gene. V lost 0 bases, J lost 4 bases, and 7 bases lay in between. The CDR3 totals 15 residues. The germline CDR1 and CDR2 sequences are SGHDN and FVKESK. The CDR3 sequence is CASSQDPGGANVLTF. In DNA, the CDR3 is TGTGCCAGCAGCCAAGATCCTGGGGGGGCCAACGTCCTGACTTTC.

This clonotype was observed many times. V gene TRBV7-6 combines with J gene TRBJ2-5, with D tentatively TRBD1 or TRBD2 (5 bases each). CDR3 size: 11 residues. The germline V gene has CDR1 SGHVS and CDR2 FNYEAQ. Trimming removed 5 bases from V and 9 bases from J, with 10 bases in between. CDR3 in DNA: TGTGCCAGCAGCAAGCTGGGGGCCCAGTACTTC. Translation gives CASSKLGAQYF.

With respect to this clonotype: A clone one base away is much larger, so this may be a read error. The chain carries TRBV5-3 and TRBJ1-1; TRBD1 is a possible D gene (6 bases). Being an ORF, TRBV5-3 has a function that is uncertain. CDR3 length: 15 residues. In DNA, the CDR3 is TGTGCCAGCAGCTTGGGGGGGCAGCAGAACATTGAAGCTTTCTTT. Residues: CASSLGGQQNIEAFF.

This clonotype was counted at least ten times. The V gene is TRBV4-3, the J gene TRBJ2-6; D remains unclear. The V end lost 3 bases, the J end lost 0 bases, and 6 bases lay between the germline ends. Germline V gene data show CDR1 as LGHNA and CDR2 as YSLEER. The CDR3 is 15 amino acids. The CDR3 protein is CASSQDISGANVLTF. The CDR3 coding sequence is TGCGCCAGCAGCCAGGATATCTCTGGGGCCAACGTCCTGACTTTC.

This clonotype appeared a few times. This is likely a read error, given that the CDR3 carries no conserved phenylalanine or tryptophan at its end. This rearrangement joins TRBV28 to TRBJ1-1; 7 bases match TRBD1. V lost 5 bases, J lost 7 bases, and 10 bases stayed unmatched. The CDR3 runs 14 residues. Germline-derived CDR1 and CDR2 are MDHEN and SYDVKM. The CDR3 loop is CASSELGQDFEAFS. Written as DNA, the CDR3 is TGTGCCAGCAGTGAATTAGGACAGGACTTTGAAGCTTTCTCT.

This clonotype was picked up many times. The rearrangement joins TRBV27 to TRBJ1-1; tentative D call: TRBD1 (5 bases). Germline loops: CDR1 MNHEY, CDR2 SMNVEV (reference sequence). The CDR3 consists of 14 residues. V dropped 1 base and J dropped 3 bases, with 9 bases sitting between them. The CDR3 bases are TGTGCCAGCAGTTTATGGGGGTTCGACACTGAAGCTTTCTTT. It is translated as CASSLWGFDTEAFF.

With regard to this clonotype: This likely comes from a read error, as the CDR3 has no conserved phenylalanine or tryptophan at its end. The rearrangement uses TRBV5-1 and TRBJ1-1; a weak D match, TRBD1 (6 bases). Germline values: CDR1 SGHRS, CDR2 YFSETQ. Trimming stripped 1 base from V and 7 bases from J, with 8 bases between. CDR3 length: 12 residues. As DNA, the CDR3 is TGCGCCAGCAGCTTGATAGGGGGTGAAGCTTTCCTT. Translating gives CASSLIGGEAFL.

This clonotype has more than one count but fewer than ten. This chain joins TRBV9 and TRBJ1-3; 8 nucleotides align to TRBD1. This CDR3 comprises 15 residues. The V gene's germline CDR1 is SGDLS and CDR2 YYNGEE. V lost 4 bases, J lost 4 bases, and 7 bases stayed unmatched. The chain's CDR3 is CASSPQGAPGNTIYF. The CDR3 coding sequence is TGTGCCAGCAGCCCTCAGGGGGCACCGGGAAACACCATATATTTT.

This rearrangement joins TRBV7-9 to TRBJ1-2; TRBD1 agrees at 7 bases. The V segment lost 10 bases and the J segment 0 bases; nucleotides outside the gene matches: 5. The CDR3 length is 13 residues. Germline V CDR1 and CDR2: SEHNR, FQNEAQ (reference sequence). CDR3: CAISGTANYGYTF. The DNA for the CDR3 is TGTGCCATCTCCGGGACAGCTAACTATGGCTACACCTTC.

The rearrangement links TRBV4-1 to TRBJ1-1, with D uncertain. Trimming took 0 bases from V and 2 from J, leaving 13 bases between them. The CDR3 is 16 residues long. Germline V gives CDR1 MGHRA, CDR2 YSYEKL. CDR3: CASSQDGKGPNTEAFF. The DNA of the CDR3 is TGCGCCAGCAGCCAAGACGGGAAAGGGCCTAACACTGAAGCTTTCTTT.

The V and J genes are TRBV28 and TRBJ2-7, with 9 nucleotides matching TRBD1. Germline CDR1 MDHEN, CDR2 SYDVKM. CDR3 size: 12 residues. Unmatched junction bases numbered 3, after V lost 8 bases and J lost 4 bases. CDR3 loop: CASGQGMYEQYF. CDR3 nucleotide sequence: TGTGCCAGCGGACAGGGGATGTACGAGCAGTACTTC.

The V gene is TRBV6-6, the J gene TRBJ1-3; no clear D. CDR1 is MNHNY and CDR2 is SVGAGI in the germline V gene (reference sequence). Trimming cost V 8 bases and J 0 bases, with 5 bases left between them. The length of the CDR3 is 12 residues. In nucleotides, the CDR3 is TGTGCCAGCGTCCTCTCTGGAAACACCATATATTTT. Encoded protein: CASVLSGNTIYF.

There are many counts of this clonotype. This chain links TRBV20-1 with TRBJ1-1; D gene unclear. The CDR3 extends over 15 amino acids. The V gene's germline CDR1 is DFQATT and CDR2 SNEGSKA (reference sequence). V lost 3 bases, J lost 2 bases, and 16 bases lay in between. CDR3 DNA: TGCAGTGCTAGCGCCCTTCGGATGGACAACACTGAAGCTTTCTTT. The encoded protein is CSASALRMDNTEAFF.

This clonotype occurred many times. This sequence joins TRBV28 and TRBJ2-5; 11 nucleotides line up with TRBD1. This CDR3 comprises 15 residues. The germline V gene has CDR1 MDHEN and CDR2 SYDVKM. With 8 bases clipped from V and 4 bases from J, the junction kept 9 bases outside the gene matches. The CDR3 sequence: CASGTGTGGLETQYF. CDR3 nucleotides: TGTGCCAGCGGGACCGGGACAGGGGGTTTAGAGACCCAGTACTTC.

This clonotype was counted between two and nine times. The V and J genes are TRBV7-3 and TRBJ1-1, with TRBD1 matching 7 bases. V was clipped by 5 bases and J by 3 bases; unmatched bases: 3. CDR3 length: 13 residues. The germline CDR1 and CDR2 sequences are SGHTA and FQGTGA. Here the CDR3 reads CASSTGQHTEAFF. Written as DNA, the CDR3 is TGTGCCAGCAGCACGGGACAGCACACTGAAGCTTTCTTT.

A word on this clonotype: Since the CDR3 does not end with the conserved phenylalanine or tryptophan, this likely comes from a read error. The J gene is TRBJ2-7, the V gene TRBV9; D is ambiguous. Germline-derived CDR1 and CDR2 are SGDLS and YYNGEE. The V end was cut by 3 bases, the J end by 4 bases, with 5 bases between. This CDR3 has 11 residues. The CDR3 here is CASSAGYEQYL. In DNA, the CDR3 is TGTGCCAGCAGCGCGGGTTACGAGCAGTACTTA.

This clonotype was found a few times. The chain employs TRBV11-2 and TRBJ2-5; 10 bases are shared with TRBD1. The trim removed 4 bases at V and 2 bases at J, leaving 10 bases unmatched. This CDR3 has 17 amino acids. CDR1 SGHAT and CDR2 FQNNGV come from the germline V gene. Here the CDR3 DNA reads TGTGCCAGCAGCTCCGCCGGGACAGGGGCAGGGCAAGAGACCCAGTACTTC. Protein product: CASSSAGTGAGQETQYF.

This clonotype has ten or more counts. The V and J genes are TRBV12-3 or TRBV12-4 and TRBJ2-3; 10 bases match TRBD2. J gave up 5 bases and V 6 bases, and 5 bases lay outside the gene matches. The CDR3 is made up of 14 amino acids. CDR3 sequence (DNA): TGTGCCAGCAGAATAGCGGGAGGTCAAGATACGCAGTATTTT. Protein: CASRIAGGQDTQYF.

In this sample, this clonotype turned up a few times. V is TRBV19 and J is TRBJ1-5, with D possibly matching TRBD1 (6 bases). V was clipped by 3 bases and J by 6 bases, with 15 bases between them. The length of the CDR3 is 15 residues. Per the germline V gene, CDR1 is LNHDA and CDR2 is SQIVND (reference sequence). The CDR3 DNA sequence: TGTGCCAGTAGTATCATTGGGGGGCAGGGTCAGCCCCAGCATTTT. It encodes CASSIIGGQGQPQHF. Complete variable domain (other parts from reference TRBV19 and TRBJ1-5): DGGITQSPKYLFRKEGQNVTLSCEQNLNHDAMYWYRQDPGQGLRLIYYSQIVNDFQKGDIAEGYSVSREKKESFPLTVTSAQKNPTAFYLCASSIIGGQGQPQHFGDGTRLSIL.

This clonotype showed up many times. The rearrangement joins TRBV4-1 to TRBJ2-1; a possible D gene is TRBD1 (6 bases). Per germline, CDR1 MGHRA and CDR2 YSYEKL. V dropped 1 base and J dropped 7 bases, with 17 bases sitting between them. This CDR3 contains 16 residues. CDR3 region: CASSQVRAGVQNEQFF. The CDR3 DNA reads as TGCGCCAGCAGCCAAGTTAGGGCAGGGGTACAAAATGAGCAGTTCTTC.

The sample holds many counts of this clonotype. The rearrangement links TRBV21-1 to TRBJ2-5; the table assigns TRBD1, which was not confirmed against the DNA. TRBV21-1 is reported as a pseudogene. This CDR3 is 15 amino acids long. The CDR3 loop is CASRGEWTGEETQYF. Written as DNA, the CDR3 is TGTGCCAGCAGGGGGGAATGGACAGGAGAAGAGACCCAGTACTTC.

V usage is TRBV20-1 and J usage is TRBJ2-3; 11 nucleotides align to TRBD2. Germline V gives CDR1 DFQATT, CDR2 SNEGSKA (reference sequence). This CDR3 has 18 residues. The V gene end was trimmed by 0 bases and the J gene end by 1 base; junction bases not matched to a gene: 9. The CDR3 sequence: CSAREVSGRGQRTDTQYF. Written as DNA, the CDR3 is TGCAGTGCTAGAGAGGTTAGCGGGAGGGGACAGCGCACAGATACGCAGTATTTT.

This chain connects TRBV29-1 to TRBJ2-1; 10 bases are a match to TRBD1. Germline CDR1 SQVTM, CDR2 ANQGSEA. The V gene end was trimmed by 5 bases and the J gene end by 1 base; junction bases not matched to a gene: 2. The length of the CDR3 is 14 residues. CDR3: CSVMGQGSYNEQFF. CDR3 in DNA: TGCAGCGTTATGGGACAGGGGTCCTACAATGAGCAGTTCTTC.